The 28 T cell receptor beta chains below all came from one sample that was sequenced in a study of PD-1 blockade in classical Hodgkin lymphoma (dated by TCRdb to between 2020 and 2021). The sample's time point label, decoded: cycle 2 day 1 (C2D1) of nivolumab. All trial patients had relapsed after autologous stem cell transplantation, with cohorts A, B and C differing in prior brentuximab vedotin exposure. Receptor libraries were prepared by the immunoSEQ multiplex PCR assay. The table comes from immuneACCESS by way of TCRdb, which keeps in-frame sequences with V and J called. Part of the clones is missing from these tables; in studies checked, under half for an unresolved V gene and the rest for unknown reasons. This sample holds about 93,000 clones; about nine tenths were observed only once. Over 2% of the sample lies in the top ten. Sequenced material: peripheral blood mononuclear cells (PBMCs), taken before the second cycle of nivolumab. Receptors originate from a human donor with classical Hodgkin lymphoma.

The chain uses TRBV28 and TRBJ2-1; the D gene is possibly TRBD2 (5 bases). V lost 3 bases, J lost 0 bases, and 21 bases lay in between. The CDR3 covers 19 residues. The germline CDR1 and CDR2 sequences are MDHEN and SYDVKM. Here the CDR3 DNA reads TGTGCCAGCAGTTTGCAAACCTCCGCTAGCCGCGGCTCCTACAATGAGCAGTTCTTC. Translation gives CASSLQTSASRGSYNEQFF.

V is TRBV19 and J is TRBJ2-2; 11 nucleotides agree with TRBD2. V was clipped by 7 bases and J by 5 bases; unmatched bases: 9. The CDR3 is 16 amino acids. The germline CDR1 and CDR2 sequences are LNHDA and SQIVND (reference sequence). CDR3 in amino acids: CASKVTSGILTGELFF. The CDR3 nucleotides are TGTGCCAGTAAGGTGACTAGCGGGATTTTGACCGGGGAGCTGTTTTTT.

This clone was recorded a few times. This rearrangement joins TRBV20-1 to TRBJ1-1; TRBD1 might be the D (6 bases). Germline assignment: CDR1 DFQATT and CDR2 SNEGSKA (reference sequence). CDR3 length: 11 residues. The germline V and J ends were trimmed by 6 bases and 13 bases, with 18 bases remaining between them. In DNA, the CDR3 is TGCAGTGCCCCCTCCTTGGGGGGCCTTTTCTTT. It is translated as CSAPSLGGLFF.

This chain joins TRBV10-1 and TRBJ1-2, with a weak D call TRBD1 (5 bases). Per germline, CDR1 WNHNN and CDR2 SYGVQD (reference sequence). The CDR3 contains 14 residues. The V and J ends lost 3 bases and 7 bases respectively, with 15 bases between them. This CDR3 reads CASSDGRGPSGYTF. The CDR3, as DNA: TGCGCCAGCAGTGACGGGAGGGGCCCCTCTGGCTACACCTTC.

To note about this clone: The sample has other DNA sequences that encode this CDR3 too. CDR3 region: CASSLGNQPQHF. CDR3 coding DNA: TGTGCCAGCAGCTTGGGGAATCAGCCCCAGCATTTT. This chain connects TRBV5-6 to TRBJ1-5; D uncertain. V was cut by 0 bases and J by 4 bases, with 2 bases left in between. The CDR3 is 12 amino acids. Per germline, CDR1 SGHDT and CDR2 YYEEEE.

The chain recombines TRBV21-1 with TRBJ1-2. TRBV21-1 is labeled a pseudogene. The CDR3 consists of 16 residues. The CDR3 loop is CASSKLRDAQKHGYTF. CDR3 coding DNA: TGTGCCAGCAGCAAGCTCCGGGACGCACAAAAACATGGCTACACCTTC.

This chain links TRBV30 with TRBJ2-7; D perhaps matches TRBD1 (6 bases). This CDR3 is 12 amino acids long. CDR1 and CDR2 (germline): GTSNPN, SVGIG (reference sequence). The V gene lost 7 bases and the J gene lost 3 bases, with 13 bases spanning the gap. CDR3 nucleotide sequence: TGTGCCTCGGGACAAATTTTCTACGAGCAGTACTTC. Translating gives CASGQIFYEQYF.

The chain combines TRBV6-5 with TRBJ2-7; TRBD2 is a possible D gene (7 bases). V lost 11 bases and J 6 bases, leaving 17 bases between the germline ends. Germline CDR1 and CDR2: MNHEY and SVGAGI. The CDR3 loop spans 12 amino acids. The CDR3 sequence is CAFIGGGCEQYF. Here the CDR3 DNA reads TGTGCCTTCATAGGGGGAGGGTGCGAGCAGTACTTC.

The J gene is TRBJ2-7, the V gene TRBV5-6; TRBD2 is a possible D gene (5 bases). V lost 0 bases and J lost 5, with 12 bases in between. The V gene's germline CDR1 is SGHDT and CDR2 YYEEEE. The length of the CDR3 is 14 residues. The CDR3 loop is CASSLEGWRDEQYF. The CDR3 DNA sequence: TGTGCCAGCAGCTTGGAAGGTTGGCGGGACGAGCAGTACTTC.

The V and J genes are TRBV18 and TRBJ1-1; TRBD1 agrees at 7 bases. Germline V CDR1 and CDR2: KGHSH, LQKENI. V lost 2 bases and J lost 1; bases outside the gene matches: 7. The CDR3 consists of 16 residues. In DNA, the CDR3 is TGTGCCAGCTCACCAAACTTGGACAGGTCGAACACTGAAGCTTTCTTT. Its translation is CASSPNLDRSNTEAFF.

The chain uses TRBV27 and TRBJ2-1; the D is unclear. Trimming stripped 7 bases from V and 4 bases from J, with 14 bases between. This CDR3 has 14 amino acids. The germline V gene has CDR1 MNHEY and CDR2 SMNVEV (reference sequence). CDR3 loop: CASTPQDRYNEQFF. As DNA, the CDR3 is TGTGCCAGCACTCCCCAAGACCGGTACAATGAGCAGTTCTTC.

This chain joins TRBV7-3 and TRBJ2-2, with 16 bases matching TRBD2. CDR1 is SGHTA and CDR2 is FQGTGA in the germline V gene. The CDR3 spans 19 residues. J gave up 2 bases and V 6 bases, and 9 bases lay outside the gene matches. The CDR3 reads CASSRTGLAGGKNTGELFF. DNA for the CDR3: TGTGCCAGCAGTCGGACGGGACTAGCGGGAGGGAAAAACACCGGGGAGCTGTTTTTT. Using reference TRBV7-3 and TRBJ2-2 for the parts outside the CDR3, the full variable domain is GAGVSQTPSNKVTEKGKYVELRCDPISGHTALYWYRQSLGQGPEFLIYFQGTGAADDSGLPNDRFFAVRPEGSVSTLKIQRTERGDSAVYLCASSRTGLAGGKNTGELFFGEGSRLTVL.

This chain links TRBV28 with TRBJ1-1; D gene uncertain. Per germline, CDR1 MDHEN and CDR2 SYDVKM. V lost 5 bases and J lost 3, with 19 bases in between. CDR3 length: 16 amino acids. CDR3 in DNA: TGTGCCAGCAGTCAAGACACGATCAGTCAGCACACTGAAGCTTTCTTT. The encoded protein is CASSQDTISQHTEAFF.

The chain recombines TRBV5-1 with TRBJ1-2; 7 nucleotides line up with TRBD1. CDR1 and CDR2 from the germline V gene are SGHRS and YFSETQ. CDR3 length equals 15 residues. J lost 4 bases, V lost 0 bases, and 6 bases had no gene match. This CDR3 is CASSLADRAPYGYTF. The CDR3 bases are TGCGCCAGCAGCTTGGCCGACAGGGCACCCTATGGCTACACCTTC.

This rearrangement joins TRBV19 to TRBJ1-2, with D maybe TRBD1 (6 bases). This CDR3 has 15 residues. The germline V and J ends were trimmed by 3 bases and 6 bases, with 17 bases remaining between them. Germline CDR1 is LNHDA and CDR2 is SQIVND (reference sequence). CDR3 sequence (DNA): TGTGCCAGTAGTATGCGTCAGGGACATTGGGATGGCTACACCTTC. Its protein is CASSMRQGHWDGYTF.

The DNA of the CDR3 is TGTGCCAGCACTCCTAACTATGGCAGGGGAAACTACGAGCAGTACTTC. It encodes CASTPNYGRGNYEQYF. The rearrangement links TRBV7-6 to TRBJ2-7; D is perhaps TRBD1 (6 bases). The CDR3 extends over 16 amino acids. V was shortened by 7 bases and J by 3 bases, with 22 bases between the two germline ends. Germline CDR1 is SGHVS and CDR2 is FNYEAQ.

This clone showed up just a few times. The rearrangement links TRBV7-3 to TRBJ1-1; D is unclear. Trimming stripped 5 bases from V and 3 bases from J, with 19 bases between. The CDR3 has 16 residues. CDR1 SGHTA and CDR2 FQGTGA come from the germline V gene. CDR3 sequence: CASSLKGGSGYTEAFF. The CDR3, as DNA: TGTGCCAGCAGCCTGAAGGGCGGCTCGGGGTACACTGAAGCTTTCTTT.

The chain carries TRBV11-3 and TRBJ2-7; weak D call: TRBD2 (6 bases). Trimming cost V 4 bases and J 4 bases, with 14 bases left between them. CDR1 and CDR2 (germline): SGHNT, YENEEA. The length of the CDR3 is 14 residues. CDR3 nucleotide sequence: TGTGCCAGCAGCTACCCCGGGAGCAATTACGAGCAGTACTTC. Its translation: CASSYPGSNYEQYF.

The rearrangement uses TRBV18 and TRBJ2-6, with D uncertain. The CDR3 runs to 15 residues. CDR1 and CDR2 from the germline V gene are KGHSH and LQKENI. The V and J ends lost 3 bases and 0 bases respectively, with 6 bases between them. The CDR3 here is CASSPLGSGANVLTF. In DNA form, the CDR3 reads TGTGCCAGCTCACCCCTCGGCTCTGGGGCCAACGTCCTGACTTTC.

With regard to this clone: The junction shows a germline mismatch at one end, possibly a read error. The chain is built from TRBV7-7 and TRBJ2-7; 9 bases are shared with TRBD1. Germline CDR1 reads SSHAT; CDR2 reads FNYEAQ (reference sequence). CDR3 length: 13 residues. The CDR3 DNA is TGTGCTAGCAGCTTAAGGACAGGGGTCGAGCAGTACTTC. Its translation is CASSLRTGVEQYF.

The CDR3 loop reads CATTAGPTQPQHF. In DNA form, the CDR3 reads TGTGCCACCACAGCGGGGCCCACTCAGCCCCAGCATTTT. The V call is TRBV15, the J call TRBJ1-5; the D gene is possibly TRBD1 (5 bases). CDR3 length: 13 amino acids. V shed 7 bases and J shed 6 bases, with 13 bases lying between them. Germline CDR1 and CDR2: LNHNV and YYDKDF (reference sequence).

CDR3 protein: CASSLEGAGVHGYTF. CDR3 sequence (DNA): TGTGCCAGCAGCTTAGAGGGGGCAGGTGTACATGGCTACACCTTC. The chain recombines TRBV7-2 with TRBJ1-2; 7 bases agree with TRBD1. The CDR3 is made up of 15 amino acids. Germline-derived CDR1 and CDR2 are SGHTA and FQGNSA. Losses at the gene ends were 1 base for V and 6 bases for J; bases not matched to a gene: 8.

The chain couples TRBV5-4 to TRBJ2-7; possibly TRBD2 for D (6 bases). Trimming pared 4 bases from V and 2 bases from J, leaving 13 bases between. Germline loops: CDR1 SGHNT, CDR2 YYREEE (reference sequence). This CDR3 region has 14 residues. CDR3 DNA sequence: TGTGCCAGCAGCGCGGGACGGTCACCCTACGAGCAGTACTTC. Translating it yields CASSAGRSPYEQYF.

The chain uses TRBV2 and TRBJ1-4; 9 positions agree with TRBD1. Germline V gene data show CDR1 as SNHLY and CDR2 as FYNNEI. The CDR3 length is 17 residues. The J segment lost 8 bases and the V segment lost 5 bases, leaving 15 bases of the junction unmatched. The CDR3, as DNA: TGTGCCAGCAGTCTGAACACTCCGGGACAGGGTGTAGAAAAACTGTTTTTT. It yields the protein CASSLNTPGQGVEKLFF.

This clone was recorded a few times. This sequence joins TRBV10-2 and TRBJ1-4; 10 bases map to TRBD1. There are 13 residues in the CDR3. V dropped 6 bases and J dropped 10; count of bases not matched to a gene: 5. Germline V gives CDR1 WSHSY, CDR2 SAAADI. CDR3 coding DNA: TGCGCCAGCAGGGGGACAGGGGCTGGAAAACTGTTTTTT. This sequence encodes CASRGTGAGKLFF.

The chain recombines TRBV5-1 with TRBJ2-5; 9 bases agree with TRBD2. Germline loops: CDR1 SGHRS, CDR2 YFSETQ. The CDR3 runs 15 residues. V gave up 1 base and J gave up 11 bases; unmatched junction bases: 12. The CDR3 loop reads CASSLRSSGTSEQYF. The CDR3 coding sequence is TGCGCCAGCAGCTTGAGGTCTAGCGGGACGTCAGAGCAGTACTTC. The variable domain in full, completed from reference TRBV5-1 and TRBJ2-5, reads KAGVTQTPRYLIKTRGQQVTLSCSPISGHRSVSWYQQTPGQGLQFLFEYFSETQRNKGNFPGRFSGRQFSNSRSEMNVSTLELGDSALYLCASSLRSSGTSEQYFGPGTRLLVL.

This clone was seen a single time. V gene TRBV11-2 combines with J gene TRBJ2-7; unclear D gene. With 1 base removed from V and 0 bases from J, the gap between germline ends came to 16 bases. The CDR3 loop spans 17 amino acids. Germline V gene lookup returns CDR1 SGHAT and CDR2 FQNNGV. CDR3 in DNA: TGTGCCAGCAGCTTAGGCGTAGGACGGTTGAGCTCCTACGAGCAGTACTTC. The encoded protein is CASSLGVGRLSSYEQYF.

The CDR3 DNA reads TGTGCCAGCAGCTTGGACGCAGGGTACTACGAGCAGTACTTC. Translation gives CASSLDAGYYEQYF. The chain joins TRBV5-4 to TRBJ2-7; D may be TRBD1 (5 bases). The germline CDR1 and CDR2 sequences are SGHNT and YYREEE (reference sequence). Trimming removed 0 bases from V and 3 bases from J, with 10 bases in between. The CDR3 spans 14 residues.